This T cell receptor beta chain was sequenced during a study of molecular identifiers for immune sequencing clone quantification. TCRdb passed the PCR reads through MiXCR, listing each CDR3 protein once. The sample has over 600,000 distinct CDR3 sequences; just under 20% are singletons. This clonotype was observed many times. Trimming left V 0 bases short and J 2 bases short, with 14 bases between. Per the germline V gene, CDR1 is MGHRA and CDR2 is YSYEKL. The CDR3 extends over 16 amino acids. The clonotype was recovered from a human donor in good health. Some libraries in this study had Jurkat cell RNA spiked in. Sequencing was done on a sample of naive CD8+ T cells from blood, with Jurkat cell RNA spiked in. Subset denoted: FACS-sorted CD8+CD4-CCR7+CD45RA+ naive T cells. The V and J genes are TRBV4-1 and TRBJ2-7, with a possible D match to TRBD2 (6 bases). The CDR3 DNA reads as TGCGCCAGCAGCCAAGATAGAGCGGGTTTAACCTACGAGCAGTACTTC. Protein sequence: CASSQDRAGLTYEQYF.